This T cell receptor (beta chain) was sequenced in a study of blood T cell repertoires in COVID-19 (TCRdb year 2020). For context, the study as a whole: The collaborator samples originated in the United States, Italy and Spain and spanned the acute and convalescent phases of COVID-19. The sample metadata nearly always contained a de-identified subject ID, COVID-19 status, age in years and sex. The material from the prospective study consisted of cDNA or gDNA derived from T cells, B-cell-depleted T cells, or PBMCs. Where available, HLA class I and class II types were taken from metadata supplied by the sample provider and were not determined by assay-based typing. A freely available public database, intended as a resource for researchers studying the immune response to SARS-CoV-2, is where the repertoires were released. The samples were drawn from the first 160 participants of the ongoing ImmuneRACE study and from some 1,300 subjects provided by 6 global collaborators. Subjects who had been exposed to COVID-19, were actively infected with it, or had recovered from it provided the deeply sampled blood TCRbeta repertoires that made up the dataset. The research as a whole found: The amount of clinical and demographic metadata varied by source and participant and was provided uncurated.

In the prospective study, participants were roughly 18 to 100 years old, resided in about two dozen geographic areas of the United States, and were enrolled through a virtual design. Cohort assignment in the prospective study relied on participant-reported clinical history from a screening survey and a study questionnaire. Mobile phlebotomists in the prospective study collected whole blood, serum and a nasopharyngeal or oropharyngeal swab from every participant. Participants in the prospective study had the option to provide additional blood draws and questionnaires over a roughly 2-month period. Blood samples from the prospective study were shipped frozen or at room temperature prior to DNA extraction. With respect to this clone: Its antigen is currently not known. Base qualities were left out, and no much larger clone turns up one base away.

TCRbeta CDR3 regions were amplified from genomic DNA by means of the immunoSEQ Assay, a bias-controlled multiplex PCR. The paper's data handling went like this. The number of nucleated cells in each sample was estimated by amplification of reference gene primers within the assay. To quantify the absolute abundance of each unique TCRbeta CDR3 rearrangement, sequence reads were collapsed and filtered. For each sample, productive Simpson clonality was calculated as the square root of Simpson's diversity index over productive rearrangements. This immuneACCESS table, as held by TCRdb, lists in-frame sequences with V and J called but not all clones. Of the missing ones, under half trace to an unresolved V gene in checked studies; the others have no known cause. The V and J calls and clone size were taken over from that table, and D and trimming were inferred from the DNA. This sample gives 150,000 to 200,000 clones in total; roughly 87% of them show up just once. The ten largest clones represent around 1.2% of the sample.

The junction carries 13 bases between V and J, which are trimmed by 6 bases and 5 bases respectively. Including cysteine and phenylalanine, the CDR3 has 14 amino acids. The kept DNA is CDR3 alone, 42 bases in frame from the first base. The germline V gene supplies CDR1 SNHLY and CDR2 FYNNEI. The chain is encoded by TRBV2 joined to TRBJ1-4; no D gene can be assigned with confidence. This sequence originates from a human donor with acute COVID-19. The donor label of this sample is uncertain. The sequenced material came from PBMCs or T cells enriched from blood (not recorded which). The DNA is as follows: TGTGCCAGCAGGGAGGATAATTGGAATGAAAAACTGTTTTTT. Its translation is CASREDNWNEKLFF.